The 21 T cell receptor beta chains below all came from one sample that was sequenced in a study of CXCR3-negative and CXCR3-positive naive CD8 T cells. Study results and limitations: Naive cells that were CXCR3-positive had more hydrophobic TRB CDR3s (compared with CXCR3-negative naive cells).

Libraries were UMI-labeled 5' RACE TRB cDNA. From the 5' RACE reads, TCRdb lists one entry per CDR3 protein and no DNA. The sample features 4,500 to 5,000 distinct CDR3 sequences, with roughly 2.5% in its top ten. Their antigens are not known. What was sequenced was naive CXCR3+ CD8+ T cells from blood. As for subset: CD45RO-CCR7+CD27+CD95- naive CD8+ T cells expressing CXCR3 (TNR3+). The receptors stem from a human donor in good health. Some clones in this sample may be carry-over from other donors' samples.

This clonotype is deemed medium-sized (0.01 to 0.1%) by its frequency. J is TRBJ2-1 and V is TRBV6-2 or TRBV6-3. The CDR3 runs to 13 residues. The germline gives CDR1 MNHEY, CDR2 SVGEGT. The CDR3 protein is CASSYSKGYEQFF.

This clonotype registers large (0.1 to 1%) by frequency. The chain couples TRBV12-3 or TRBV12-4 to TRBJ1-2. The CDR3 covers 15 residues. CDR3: CASSLDGGLRSGYTF.

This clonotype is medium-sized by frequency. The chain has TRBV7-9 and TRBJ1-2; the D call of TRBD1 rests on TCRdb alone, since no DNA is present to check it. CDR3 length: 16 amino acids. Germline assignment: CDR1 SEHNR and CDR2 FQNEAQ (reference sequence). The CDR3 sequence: CASSPPFIGTNYGYTF.

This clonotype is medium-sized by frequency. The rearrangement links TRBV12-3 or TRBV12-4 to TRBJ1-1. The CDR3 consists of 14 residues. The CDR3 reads CASSSSDGVTEAFF.

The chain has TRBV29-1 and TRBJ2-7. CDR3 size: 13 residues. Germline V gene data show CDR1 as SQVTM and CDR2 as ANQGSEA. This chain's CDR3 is CSAGSSSSYEQYF.

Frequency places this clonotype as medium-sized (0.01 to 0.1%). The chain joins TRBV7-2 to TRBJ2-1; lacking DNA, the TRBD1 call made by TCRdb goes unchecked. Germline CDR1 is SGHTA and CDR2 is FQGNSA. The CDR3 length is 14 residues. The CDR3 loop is CASSSGSGGDEQFF.

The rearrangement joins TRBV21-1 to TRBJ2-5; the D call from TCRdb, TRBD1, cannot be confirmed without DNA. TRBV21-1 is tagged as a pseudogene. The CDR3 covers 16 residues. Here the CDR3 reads CASSKYSGTGLETQYF.

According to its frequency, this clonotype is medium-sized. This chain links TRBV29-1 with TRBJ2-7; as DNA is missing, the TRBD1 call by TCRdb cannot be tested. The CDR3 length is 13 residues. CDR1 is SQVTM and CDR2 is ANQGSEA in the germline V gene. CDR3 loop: CSVEQGSPYEQYF.

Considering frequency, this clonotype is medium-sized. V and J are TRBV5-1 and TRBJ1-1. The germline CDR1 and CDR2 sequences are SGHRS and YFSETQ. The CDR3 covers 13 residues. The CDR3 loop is CASSLFGDTEAFF.

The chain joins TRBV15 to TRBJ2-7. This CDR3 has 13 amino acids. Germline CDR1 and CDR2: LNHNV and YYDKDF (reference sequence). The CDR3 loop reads CATSRDFPYEQYF.

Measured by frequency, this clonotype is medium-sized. The CDR3 loop reads CASSQDTPNTEAFF. The V call is TRBV5-1, the J call TRBJ1-1; lacking DNA, the TRBD1 call made by TCRdb goes unchecked. Germline V gene lookup returns CDR1 SGHRS and CDR2 YFSETQ. The CDR3 is 14 amino acids.

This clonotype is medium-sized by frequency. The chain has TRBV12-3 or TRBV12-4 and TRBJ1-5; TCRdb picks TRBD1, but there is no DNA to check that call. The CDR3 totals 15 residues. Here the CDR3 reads CASSPGTGGNQPQHF.

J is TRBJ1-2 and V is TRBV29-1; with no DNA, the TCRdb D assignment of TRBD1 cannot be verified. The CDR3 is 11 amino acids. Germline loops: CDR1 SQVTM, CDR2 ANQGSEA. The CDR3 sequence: CSAPDSYGYTF.

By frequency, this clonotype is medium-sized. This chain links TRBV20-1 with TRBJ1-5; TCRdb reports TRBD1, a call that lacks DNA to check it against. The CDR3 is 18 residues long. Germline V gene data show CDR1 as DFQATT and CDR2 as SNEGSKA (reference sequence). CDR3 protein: CSARDPDRGPYSNQPQHF.

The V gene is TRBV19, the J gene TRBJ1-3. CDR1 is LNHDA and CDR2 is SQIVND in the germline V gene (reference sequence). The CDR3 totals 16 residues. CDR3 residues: CASRVLPGLQGNTIYF. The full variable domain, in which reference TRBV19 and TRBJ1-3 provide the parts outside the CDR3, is DGGITQSPKYLFRKEGQNVTLSCEQNLNHDAMYWYRQDPGQGLRLIYYSQIVNDFQKGDIAEGYSVSREKKESFPLTVTSAQKNPTAFYLCASRVLPGLQGNTIYFGEGSWLTVV.

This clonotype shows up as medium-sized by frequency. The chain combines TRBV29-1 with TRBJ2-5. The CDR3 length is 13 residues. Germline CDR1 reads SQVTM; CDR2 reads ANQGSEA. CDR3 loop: CSLSVPNIETQYF.

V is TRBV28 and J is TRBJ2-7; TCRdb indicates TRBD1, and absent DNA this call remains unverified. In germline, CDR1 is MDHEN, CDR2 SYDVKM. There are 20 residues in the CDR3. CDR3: CASSLEVGTGLTISSYEQYF. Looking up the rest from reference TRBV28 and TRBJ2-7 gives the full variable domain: DVKVTQSSRYLVKRTGEKVFLECVQDMDHENMFWYRQDPGLGLRLIYFSYDVKMKEKGDIPEGYSVSREKKERFSLILESASTNQTSMYLCASSLEVGTGLTISSYEQYFGPGTRLTVT.

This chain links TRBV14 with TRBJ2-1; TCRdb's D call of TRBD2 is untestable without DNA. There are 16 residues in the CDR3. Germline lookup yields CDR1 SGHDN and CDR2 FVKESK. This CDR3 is CASSQDFRGLNNEQFF.

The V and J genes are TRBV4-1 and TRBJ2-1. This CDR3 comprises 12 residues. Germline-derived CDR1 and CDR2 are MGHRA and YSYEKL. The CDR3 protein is CASSQDRFVQFF.

The CDR3: CASSIEQGYTEAFF. The chain links TRBV11-2 to TRBJ1-1; TCRdb's D gene call, TRBD1, goes unchecked for lack of DNA. This CDR3 spans 14 amino acids. CDR1 and CDR2 (germline): SGHAT, FQNNGV.

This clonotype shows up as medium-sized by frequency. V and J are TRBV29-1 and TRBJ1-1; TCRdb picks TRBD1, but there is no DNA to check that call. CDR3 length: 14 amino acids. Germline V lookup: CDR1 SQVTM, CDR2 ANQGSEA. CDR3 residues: CSVEEGAKSPEAFF.